A single sample gave rise to the 15 T cell receptor beta chains below, sequenced in a study of cytomegalovirus exposure and HLA in healthy donors. PCR amplification relied on 60 Vbeta primers (plus 13 Jbeta primers). Some clones are missing from TCRdb's copy, which holds only in-frame ones; the method was immunoSEQ multiplex PCR. The table lists 150,000 to 200,000 clones, about 80% of them singletons. The source material was PBMCs. These receptors were taken from a woman in her forties in good health and CMV-seronegative.

The rearrangement links TRBV15 to TRBJ2-1; 9 bases agree with TRBD2. Per germline, CDR1 LNHNV and CDR2 YYDKDF (reference sequence). This CDR3 is 15 amino acids long. The V gene end was trimmed by 0 bases and the J gene end by 4 bases; junction bases not matched to a gene: 1. The CDR3 loop is CATSRERGGYNEQFF. The CDR3 DNA sequence: TGTGCCACCAGCAGAGAGCGGGGGGGATACAATGAGCAGTTCTTC.

The V gene is TRBV11-2, the J gene TRBJ2-7; D is ambiguous. V gave up 5 bases and J gave up 3 bases, with 11 bases separating them. CDR1 and CDR2 from the germline V gene are SGHAT and FQNNGV. This CDR3 contains 13 residues. CDR3 bases: TGTGCCAGCAGCCTTTTGGGCTTCTACGAGCAGTACTTC. It codes for CASSLLGFYEQYF.

The rearrangement links TRBV5-1 to TRBJ2-5, with 7 bases lining up with TRBD1. Germline CDR1 SGHRS, CDR2 YFSETQ. CDR3 length: 16 amino acids. V shed 4 bases and J 5 bases; nucleotides not matched to a gene: 14. The CDR3 nucleotides are TGCGCCAGCAGCCCTGACCCCGGGACAGCCGGCGAGACCCAGTACTTC. Translation gives CASSPDPGTAGETQYF.

CDR3 DNA sequence: TGTGCCAACTCCGGGACAGGAGGAGACGAGCAGTACTTC. Encoded protein: CANSGTGGDEQYF. The V call is TRBV10-3, the J call TRBJ2-7; 8 positions match TRBD1. Germline-derived CDR1 and CDR2 are ENHRY and SYGVKD. The CDR3 runs 13 residues. V shed 10 bases and J 5 bases; nucleotides not matched to a gene: 10.

The count of this clone is one. CDR3 in amino acids: CAWSVPPPARERELVKNIQYF. In DNA form, the CDR3 reads TGTGCCTGGAGTGTTCCTCCACCCGCCAGGGAGCGGGAGCTCGTCAAAAACATTCAGTACTTC. This chain joins TRBV30 and TRBJ2-4; 8 bases line up with TRBD2. This CDR3 has 21 residues. V shed 0 bases, J shed 3 bases, and the junction held 22 bases outside the gene matches. Germline CDR1 and CDR2: GTSNPN and SVGIG (reference sequence).

The genes are TRBV7-9 and TRBJ1-4; tentatively, D is TRBD1 (5 bases). CDR3 length: 14 residues. V was trimmed by 5 bases and J by 7 bases, leaving 14 bases between them. Germline V gene sequence: CDR1 SEHNR, CDR2 FQNEAQ (reference sequence). This CDR3 reads CASSLDTYTEKLFF. The CDR3 DNA reads as TGTGCCAGCAGCCTGGACACTTACACTGAAAAACTGTTTTTT.

V gene TRBV25-1 combines with J gene TRBJ2-3; 7 nucleotides align to TRBD2. CDR1 and CDR2 from the germline V gene are MGHDK and SYGVNS. CDR3 size: 18 residues. Trimming cost V 3 bases and J 4 bases; bases outside gene matches: 16. The CDR3 nucleotides are TGTGCCAGCAGTGAGTTAGGCGGGAGTGGGACTGACGCAGATACGCAGTATTTT. Translation: CASSELGGSGTDADTQYF.

The genes are TRBV5-1 and TRBJ2-5; 7 nucleotides line up with TRBD1. This CDR3 has 14 residues. The trim removed 4 bases at V and 1 base at J, leaving 4 bases unmatched. Germline CDR1 reads SGHRS; CDR2 reads YFSETQ. Here the CDR3 DNA reads TGCGCCAGCAGCCCCGGGACAGCCCAAGAGACCCAGTACTTC. Translated: CASSPGTAQETQYF. The full variable domain, with the rest looked up from reference TRBV5-1 and TRBJ2-5, is KAGVTQTPRYLIKTRGQQVTLSCSPISGHRSVSWYQQTPGQGLQFLFEYFSETQRNKGNFPGRFSGRQFSNSRSEMNVSTLELGDSALYLCASSPGTAQETQYFGPGTRLLVL.

The V gene is TRBV11-2, the J gene TRBJ2-7, with TRBD2 identical over 10 bases. Germline trimming cut 5 bases from V and 6 bases from J; bases unmatched to any gene: 16. The CDR3 contains 17 residues. The germline V gene has CDR1 SGHAT and CDR2 FQNNGV. CDR3 sequence: CASSLAVPSGSLFEQYV. The CDR3 DNA is TGTGCCAGCAGCCTAGCGGTGCCTAGCGGGAGCTTGTTCGAGCAGTACGTC.

The rearrangement links TRBV28 to TRBJ2-5, with D perhaps TRBD2 (6 bases). CDR3 size: 14 residues. With 3 bases removed from V and 2 bases from J, the gap between germline ends came to 10 bases. Per germline, CDR1 MDHEN and CDR2 SYDVKM. The CDR3 reads CASSFGGRQETQYF. CDR3 nucleotide sequence: TGTGCCAGCAGTTTTGGGGGGAGGCAAGAGACCCAGTACTTC.

The chain joins TRBV7-2 to TRBJ2-2, with 8 positions matching TRBD1. Germline V gene data show CDR1 as SGHTA and CDR2 as FQGNSA. Losses at the gene ends were 5 bases for V and 6 bases for J; bases not matched to a gene: 8. This CDR3 is built from 15 residues. In nucleotides, the CDR3 is TGTGCCAGCAGCCAAGGGACAGGCGGCCCCGGGGAGCTGTTTTTT. This encodes CASSQGTGGPGELFF.

The J gene is TRBJ1-2, the V gene TRBV4-3; D gene uncertain. The length of the CDR3 is 14 residues. The V end lost 0 bases, the J end lost 0 bases, and 5 bases lay between the germline ends. The germline V gene has CDR1 LGHNA and CDR2 YSLEER. CDR3 residues: CASSQDSTNYGYTF. CDR3 bases: TGCGCCAGCAGCCAAGATAGCACTAACTATGGCTACACCTTC.

V is TRBV6-5 and J is TRBJ2-7; 7 bases align to TRBD1. With 5 bases clipped from V and 3 bases from J, the junction kept 4 bases outside the gene matches. This CDR3 contains 13 residues. CDR1 is MNHEY and CDR2 is SVGAGI in the germline V gene. The CDR3 loop is CASSEGARYEQYF. CDR3 nucleotides: TGTGCCAGCAGTGAGGGGGCGCGCTACGAGCAGTACTTC.

This chain joins TRBV6-6 and TRBJ1-2; TRBD1 matches 7 bases. The CDR3 loop spans 13 amino acids. The trim removed 5 bases at V and 2 bases at J, leaving 2 bases unmatched. From germline, CDR1 is MNHNY and CDR2 SVGAGI (reference sequence). DNA for the CDR3: TGTGCCAGCAGTCTGGACAGGAACTATGGCTACACCTTC. Protein: CASSLDRNYGYTF.

The rearrangement uses TRBV7-6 and TRBJ2-1; 8 bases are shared with TRBD1. Unmatched junction bases numbered 7, after V lost 1 base and J lost 5 bases. The V gene's germline CDR1 is SGHVS and CDR2 FNYEAQ. The length of the CDR3 is 16 residues. The CDR3, as DNA: TGTGCCAGCAGCTTAGGAGCCCAGGGGGCGGACAATGAGCAGTTCTTC. This sequence encodes CASSLGAQGADNEQFF. Combining the CDR3 with reference TRBV7-6 and TRBJ2-1 gives the whole variable domain GAGVSQSPRYKVTKRGQDVALRCDPISGHVSLYWYRQALGQGPEFLTYFNYEAQQDKSGLPNDRFSAERPEGSISTLTIQRTEQRDSAMYRCASSLGAQGADNEQFFGPGTRLTVL.